This T cell receptor beta chain comes out of a study of OX40 agonist ivuxolimab in advanced cancers. Some clones are missing from TCRdb's copy, which holds only in-frame ones; the method was immunoSEQ multiplex PCR. The table lists over 45,000 clones, around 89% of them singletons, with 30% to 35% in the top ten. Findings and limits, study-wide: In a subset of nonresponders, normalized T-cell clonal expansion was also low.

The CDR3 is 16 residues long. Germline loops: CDR1 MNHEY, CDR2 SMNVEV (reference sequence). V trimming: 5 bases; J trimming: 2 bases; junction bases outside the gene matches: 9. Sampled blood was obtained at baseline, cycle 4 day 1, and cycle 7 day 1. As to this clone: Its antigen is undetermined.

The chain combines TRBV27 with TRBJ2-3; the match to TRBD2 covers 8 bases. The material sequenced was CD4+ or CD8+ T cells sorted from blood, taken in a trial of the OX40 agonist ivuxolimab. The clonotype comes from an adult with an advanced solid tumor such as melanoma, head and neck, liver or kidney cancer. CDR3 in DNA: TGTGCCAGCAGTAATGGGCGGGGGGACTACACAGATACGCAGTATTTT. It yields the protein CASSNGRGDYTDTQYF.